A selection of T cell receptor beta chains follows, all from one sample in a study of blood T cell repertoires in COVID-19. Sequenced by immunoSEQ multiplex PCR; TCRdb stores in-frame clones only, minus some. The table has 200,000 to 300,000 clones, 86% seen once. Material: PBMCs or T cells enriched from blood (not recorded which). The receptors were sampled from a woman between 50 and 59 years old who had recovered from COVID-19. Each CDR3 is given with its conserved first and last residue. The D gene is left open where the match is weak. Clone size appears in some rows only: once, few, many, or a class for an expanded clone.

J | D | size | V | CDR3 | DNA
TRBJ2-7 | TRBD1 | once | TRBV5-6 | CASSLGFPGTGYVLEQYF | TGTGCCAGCAGCTTGGGTTTCCCGGGGACAGGGTACGTCTTAGAGCAGTACTTC
TRBJ2-3 | TRBD2 | NA | TRBV10-2 | CASSETNGVPAGGPDTQYF | TGCGCCAGCAGTGAGACAAATGGGGTTCCAGCGGGGGGCCCAGATACGCAGTATTTT
TRBJ2-3 | TRBD2 | once | TRBV27 | CASSPPGLAGGGTDTQYF | TGTGCCAGCAGTCCTCCGGGACTAGCGGGAGGGGGCACAGATACGCAGTATTTT
TRBJ1-5 | NA | NA | TRBV19 | CASTRQADQPQHF | TGTGCCAGTACAAGGCAGGCAGATCAGCCCCAGCATTTT
TRBJ2-5 | NA | NA | TRBV6-5 | CASRQGMETQYF | TGTGCCAGCAGACAGGGAATGGAGACCCAGTACTTC
TRBJ2-1 | NA | NA | TRBV7-9 | CASSLDGSLNEQFF | TGTGCCAGCAGCTTAGACGGGAGTTTAAATGAGCAGTTCTTC
TRBJ2-2 | TRBD1 | once | TRBV19 | CASRGSQGYTGELFF | TGTGCCAGTAGAGGGTCACAGGGGTACACCGGGGAGCTGTTTTTT
TRBJ2-1 | TRBD2 | NA | TRBV19 | CASSPRGTSGSNEQFF | TGTGCCAGTAGCCCTCGCGGGACTAGCGGGAGCAATGAGCAGTTCTTC
TRBJ1-2 | NA | once | TRBV20-1 | CSASGAGRNSYGYTF | TGCAGTGCTAGTGGAGCCGGGAGAAACTCCTATGGCTACACCTTC
TRBJ1-1 | TRBD1 | once | TRBV7-2 | CASSPHHRGVTEAFF | TGTGCCAGCAGCCCCCACCACAGGGGAGTGACTGAAGCTTTCTTT
TRBJ2-7 | TRBD2 | NA | TRBV13 | CASSGGLARGFEQYF | TGTGCCAGCAGCGGGGGACTAGCGAGGGGGTTCGAGCAGTACTTC
TRBJ2-3 | TRBD2 | NA | TRBV11-2 | CASSLVAGGRTDTQYF | TGTGCCAGCAGCTTAGTTGCGGGGGGCCGCACAGATACGCAGTATTTT
TRBJ1-2 | TRBD1 | once | TRBV6-5 | CATLPGGNYGYTF | TGTGCCACCCTGCCAGGGGGGAACTATGGCTACACCTTC
TRBJ2-1 | TRBD2 | once | TRBV4-1 | CASSQGPAGGDYNEQFF | TGCGCCAGCAGCCAAGGTCCAGCGGGGGGGGACTACAATGAGCAGTTCTTC
TRBJ1-2 | NA | NA | TRBV30 | CACPGGESPKENYGYTF | TGTGCCTGCCCTGGGGGGGAATCTCCTAAGGAGAACTATGGCTACACCTTC
TRBJ2-1 | TRBD2 | NA | TRBV11-3 | CASSLSSLAGENNEQFF | TGTGCCAGCAGCCTCTCCTCCCTAGCGGGGGAGAACAATGAGCAGTTCTTC
TRBJ2-5 | TRBD2 | NA | TRBV7-9 | CASSYSGRNQETQYF | TGTGCCAGCAGTTATAGCGGGAGAAACCAAGAGACCCAGTACTTC
TRBJ1-2 | TRBD1 | few | TRBV6-5 | CASSSRGQGGNGYTF | TGTGCCAGCAGTTCCCGAGGACAGGGGGGGAATGGCTACACCTTC
TRBJ2-7 | TRBD2 | NA | TRBV30 | CAWSDVLLAGVGEQYF | TGTGCCTGGAGTGACGTCTTACTAGCGGGGGTCGGGGAGCAGTACTTC
TRBJ1-5 | NA | NA | TRBV5-8 | CASSLEGVLYQPQHF | TGTGCCAGCAGCTTGGAGGGAGTTCTGTATCAGCCCCAGCATTTT
TRBJ1-1 | NA | few | TRBV4-3 | CASSQWESLNTEAFF | TGCGCCAGCAGCCAGTGGGAGTCCTTGAACACTGAAGCTTTCTTT
TRBJ1-1 | TRBD1 | NA | TRBV27 | CASSLLPGGANTEAFF | TGTGCCAGCAGTTTATTGCCAGGGGGTGCGAACACTGAAGCTTTCTTT
TRBJ2-7 | TRBD1 | NA | TRBV20-1 | CSPGQANEQYF | TGCAGCCCGGGACAGGCGAACGAGCAGTACTTC
TRBJ1-1 | NA | once | TRBV4-3 | CASSQELSRVVTEAFF | TGCGCCAGCAGCCAAGAGCTGAGCAGGGTGGTCACTGAAGCTTTCTTT
TRBJ2-7 | TRBD2 | NA | TRBV6-1 | CASSDMTSGPYEQYF | TGTGCCAGCAGTGATATGACTAGCGGACCCTACGAGCAGTACTTC
TRBJ2-7 | TRBD2 | once | TRBV11-2 | CASSFPSGGNYEQYF | TGTGCCAGCAGTTTTCCTAGCGGGGGAAACTACGAGCAGTACTTC
TRBJ1-2 | NA | NA | TRBV19 | CASSGHRSYTF | TGTGCCAGTAGTGGACATCGGAGCTACACCTTC
TRBJ2-7 | TRBD2 | NA | TRBV2 | CASSESWGGGSYEQYF | TGTGCCAGCAGTGAATCCTGGGGGGGTGGCTCCTACGAGCAGTACTTC
TRBJ1-5 | NA | NA | TRBV4-3 | CASSQDGLSNQPQHF | TGCGCCAGCAGCCAAGATGGGCTCAGCAATCAGCCCCAGCATTTT
TRBJ1-1 | TRBD1 | once | TRBV7-3 | CASSSDRDTEAFF | TGTGCCAGCAGCTCGGACAGGGACACTGAAGCTTTCTTT
TRBJ2-7 | TRBD2 | NA | TRBV7-2 | CASSPRVGGMHEQYF | TGTGCCAGCAGCCCTAGGGTGGGGGGGATGCACGAGCAGTACTTC
TRBJ2-7 | NA | NA | TRBV29-1 | CSATGFHLAGARYEQYF | TGCAGCGCCACCGGATTCCACCTCGCGGGGGCAAGGTACGAGCAGTACTTC
TRBJ2-7 | TRBD1 | once | TRBV4-1 | CASSQVGQGLSYEQYF | TGCGCCAGCAGCCAAGTAGGACAGGGACTGTCCTACGAGCAGTACTTC
TRBJ2-7 | NA | NA | TRBV12-3/TRBV12-4 | CASSLDSPYEQYF | TGTGCCAGCAGCCTGGACAGCCCCTACGAGCAGTACTTC
TRBJ1-2 | NA | NA | TRBV20-1 | CSVKGFNGYTF | TGCAGTGTAAAGGGGTTTAATGGCTACACCTTC
TRBJ2-3 | TRBD1 | NA | TRBV11-2 | CASSLIGQVPDTQYF | TGTGCCAGCAGCTTAATCGGACAGGTACCAGATACGCAGTATTTT
TRBJ2-3 | TRBD1 | NA | TRBV19 | CASRGQTDTQYF | TGTGCCAGTAGGGGACAGACAGATACGCAGTATTTT
TRBJ1-2 | TRBD1 | NA | TRBV6-6 | CATDRGQGYGYTF | TGTGCCACGGACAGGGGGCAGGGCTATGGCTACACCTTC
TRBJ2-2 | NA | NA | TRBV3-1/TRBV3-2 | CASSQVFSAGELFF | TGTGCCAGCAGCCAAGTCTTTTCCGCCGGGGAGCTGTTTTTT
TRBJ2-7 | NA | once | TRBV3-1/TRBV3-2 | CASSLSAGVYEQYF | TGTGCCAGCAGCCTAAGCGCAGGGGTCTACGAGCAGTACTTC
TRBJ2-2 | TRBD1 | NA | TRBV3-1/TRBV3-2 | CASSRYRDRGHTGELFF | TGTGCCAGCAGCCGTTACCGGGACAGGGGGCACACCGGGGAGCTGTTTTTT
TRBJ1-2 | NA | NA | TRBV7-3 | CASSLTKVQGSGYTF | TGTGCCAGCAGCTTAACAAAGGTCCAGGGGAGCGGCTACACCTTC
TRBJ2-2 | TRBD1 | NA | TRBV6-5 | CASSYLTGSRTGELFF | TGTGCCAGCAGTTACTTGACAGGGTCCCGAACCGGGGAGCTGTTTTTT
TRBJ1-4 | NA | NA | TRBV5-4 | CASSLGAGGASEKLFF | TGTGCCAGCAGCTTGGGGGCCGGGGGGGCCTCTGAAAAACTGTTTTTT
TRBJ1-5 | NA | NA | TRBV2 | CASTRTGDQPQHF | TGTGCCAGCACCCGGACTGGGGATCAGCCCCAGCATTTT
TRBJ1-6 | NA | NA | TRBV10-3 | CAISESAASYSPLHF | TGTGCCATCAGTGAGTCGGCGGCTTCCTATTCACCCCTCCACTTT
TRBJ2-2 | TRBD2 | NA | TRBV4-2 | CASSQEGTSGRELFF | TGTGCCAGCAGCCAAGAGGGGACTAGCGGCAGGGAGCTGTTTTTT
TRBJ1-1 | TRBD1 | once | TRBV7-3 | CASSLTGGLRNTEAFF | TGTGCCAGCAGCCTGACAGGGGGGCTAAGGAACACTGAAGCTTTCTTT
TRBJ1-2 | NA | NA | TRBV7-2 | CASSLARADYGYTF | TGTGCCAGCAGCTTAGCGAGGGCAGACTATGGCTACACCTTC
TRBJ2-3 | NA | NA | TRBV4-1 | CASTLSPQGTTDTQYF | TGCGCCAGCACCTTAAGTCCCCAGGGGACCACAGATACGCAGTATTTT
TRBJ2-5 | TRBD2 | NA | TRBV6-5 | CASSYGLAQETQYF | TGTGCCAGCAGTTACGGACTAGCCCAAGAGACCCAGTACTTC